The 27 T cell receptor beta chains reported below all come from one sample, sequenced in a study of response to subunit inactivated influenza vaccine. Via MiXCR, TCRdb re-called the RT-PCR reads, giving one row per CDR3 protein. Seen here are around 530,000 distinct CDR3 sequences, more than 15% observed once, and the top ten hold approximately 3%. Sequencing used CD4+ T cells sorted from PBMCs, obtained roughly 24 months after vaccination. These receptors all come from a man between 50 and 75 years old who received an inactivated influenza vaccine.

This rearrangement joins TRBV28 to TRBJ2-3, with 12 bases matching TRBD2. After removal of 6 bases from V and 3 bases from J, the junction contained 10 bases not matched to a gene. CDR1 and CDR2 (germline): MDHEN, SYDVKM. The CDR3 covers 17 residues. Here the CDR3 DNA reads TGTGCCAGCAGACAAAGACTAGCGGGAGTAATAACAGATACGCAGTATTTT. Residues: CASRQRLAGVITDTQYF.

This clonotype showed up many times. J is TRBJ2-3 and V is TRBV20-1; 10 nucleotides align to TRBD2. The J segment lost 2 bases and the V segment lost 3 bases, leaving 11 bases of the junction unmatched. The CDR3 covers 17 residues. Germline CDR1 and CDR2: DFQATT and SNEGSKA (reference sequence). The CDR3 DNA reads TGCAGTGCTAGCGGGGCTAGCGGGAGAGGGTACACAGATACGCAGTATTTT. Translating gives CSASGASGRGYTDTQYF.

There are a few counts of this clonotype. The chain has TRBV7-8 and TRBJ2-3; D is undetermined. Germline loops: CDR1 SGHVS, CDR2 FQNEAQ. The V end was cut by 2 bases, the J end by 3 bases, with 15 bases between. CDR3 length: 16 amino acids. CDR3 DNA sequence: TGTGCCAGCAGCTTACTCCATACTACAAGAACAGATACGCAGTATTTT. This encodes CASSLLHTTRTDTQYF.

This clonotype was detected only a few times. V and J are TRBV7-9 and TRBJ2-1; 7 nucleotides match TRBD2. V gave up 1 base and J gave up 6 bases; unmatched junction bases: 6. The V gene's germline CDR1 is SEHNR and CDR2 FQNEAQ (reference sequence). This CDR3 is 15 amino acids long. The chain's CDR3 is CASSLEGTNGNEQFF. CDR3 coding DNA: TGTGCCAGCAGCTTAGAGGGGACTAATGGCAATGAGCAGTTCTTC.

This rearrangement joins TRBV12-3 or TRBV12-4 to TRBJ2-3; D not certain. The CDR3 is 13 residues long. V lost 6 bases to trimming and J lost 2 bases, with 9 bases between them. The CDR3 region is CASRVGYTDTQYF. CDR3 DNA sequence: TGTGCCAGCAGGGTGGGCTACACAGATACGCAGTATTTT.

As for this clonotype: Because the CDR3's place on the DNA is in doubt, the DNA is left out and the CDR3 is given as listed by TCRdb. The rearrangement joins TRBV3-1 to TRBJ2-2; the table's D call, TRBD1, was not checked against the DNA. The CDR3 length is 16 residues, termini included. From germline, CDR1 is LGHDT and CDR2 YNNKEL (reference sequence). CDR3 amino acids: CASSLPGQGTPGSCFF.

The chain recombines TRBV20-1 with TRBJ1-2; the D is unclear. V shed 3 bases and J shed 3 bases, with 11 bases lying between them. The CDR3 is 13 amino acids. Germline CDR1 and CDR2: DFQATT and SNEGSKA (reference sequence). As DNA, the CDR3 is TGCAGTGCTAGCGAGGGATTTTACTATGGCTACACCTTC. This codes for CSASEGFYYGYTF.

This clonotype was seen only a few times. The chain employs TRBV20-1 and TRBJ2-7; D possibly uses TRBD1 or TRBD2 (6 bases each). CDR3 length: 12 amino acids. From germline, CDR1 is DFQATT and CDR2 SNEGSKA (reference sequence). Trimming removed 3 bases at V and 7 bases at J, with 13 bases between. The CDR3 region has the DNA TGCAGTGCTAGTGGGCAGGGGACTGAGCAGTACTTC. Translated, it gives CSASGQGTEQYF.

This clonotype was picked up many times. This chain joins TRBV10-3 and TRBJ2-7; possibly TRBD1 for D (6 bases). This CDR3 spans 15 amino acids. CDR1 is ENHRY, CDR2 SYGVKD, per germline. V shed 0 bases and J shed 4 bases, with 13 bases lying between them. The CDR3 region is CAISESWQRGYEQYF. Written as DNA, the CDR3 is TGTGCCATCAGTGAGTCCTGGCAAAGGGGGTACGAGCAGTACTTC.

In this sample, this clonotype turned up a few times. V gene TRBV6-5 combines with J gene TRBJ1-4, with no clear D. CDR1 and CDR2 from the germline V gene are MNHEY and SVGAGI. The V and J ends lost 2 bases and 8 bases respectively, with 9 bases between them. The CDR3 spans 13 residues. The CDR3 is CASSYLKGEKLFF. The CDR3 DNA reads TGTGCCAGCAGTTACCTAAAAGGCGAAAAACTGTTTTTT.

This clonotype appeared a few times. The CDR3 bases are TGTGCCATCAGTGGAGGGACAGGGTCCAACTACGAGCAGTACTTC. It codes for CAISGGTGSNYEQYF. The J gene is TRBJ2-7, the V gene TRBV10-3, with 9 nucleotides matching TRBD1. The CDR3 loop spans 15 amino acids. Germline-derived CDR1 and CDR2 are ENHRY and SYGVKD. Losses at the gene ends were 4 bases for V and 3 bases for J; bases not matched to a gene: 7.

The rearrangement joins TRBV2 to TRBJ1-2; no clear D. The CDR3 loop spans 13 amino acids. V lost 6 bases and J lost 0, with 8 bases in between. Germline V gene data show CDR1 as SNHLY and CDR2 as FYNNEI. This CDR3 reads CASSGNPNYGYTF. The CDR3 coding sequence is TGTGCCAGCAGCGGCAATCCTAACTATGGCTACACCTTC. The whole variable domain, remainder taken from reference TRBV2 and TRBJ1-2, is EPEVTQTPSHQVTQMGQEVILRCVPISNHLYFYWYRQILGQKVEFLVSFYNNEISEKSEIFDDQFSVERPDGSNFTLKIRSTKLEDSAMYFCASSGNPNYGYTFGSGTRLTVV.

The V gene is TRBV20-1, the J gene TRBJ1-1, with 7 bases matching TRBD1. The CDR3 has 14 amino acids. Germline CDR1 is DFQATT and CDR2 is SNEGSKA (reference sequence). V lost 0 bases, J lost 7 bases, and 8 bases stayed unmatched. The DNA for the CDR3 is TGCAGTGCTAGAGATCAGGCCTCAGGGGGTGAAGCTTTCTTT. Its translation: CSARDQASGGEAFF.

This clonotype was observed at least ten times. In nucleotides, the CDR3 is TGTGCCAGCAGCCCCCGGACCGGGCCTCGCTCTGGAAACACCATATATTTT. This translates into CASSPRTGPRSGNTIYF. The chain combines TRBV7-2 with TRBJ1-3; D is uncertain. The CDR3 is 17 amino acids. The ends were cut back, 5 bases at V and 0 bases at J, with 17 bases in the middle. Germline values: CDR1 SGHTA, CDR2 FQGNSA.

This clonotype was seen at least ten times. DNA for the CDR3: TGCGCCAGCAGCTTGCGCCTAGCGGGAGAGACCCAGTACTTC. Translated: CASSLRLAGETQYF. The V call is TRBV5-1, the J call TRBJ2-5; 8 bases align to TRBD2. This CDR3 has 14 amino acids. CDR1 SGHRS and CDR2 YFSETQ come from the germline V gene. V gave up 1 base and J gave up 4 bases; unmatched junction bases: 3.

J is TRBJ1-1 and V is TRBV16, with D perhaps TRBD1 (5 bases). The CDR3 is 20 amino acids. The germline gives CDR1 KGHSY, CDR2 FQNENV. Trimming left V 1 base short and J 7 bases short, with 31 bases between. Here the CDR3 DNA reads TGTGCCAGCAGCCAATTCCAACGCGGGGCATCAAAGGTGCGCGTTGGTGAAGCTTTCTTT. Translated, it gives CASSQFQRGASKVRVGEAFF.

The CDR3 here is CASSGGQGSLYGYTF. CDR3 nucleotide sequence: TGCGCCAGCAGCGGAGGACAGGGAAGTCTCTATGGCTACACCTTC. The V call is TRBV5-1, the J call TRBJ1-2; 8 bases align to TRBD1. Germline CDR1 and CDR2: SGHRS and YFSETQ. The V and J ends lost 4 bases and 4 bases, in that order; junction bases with no gene match: 9. The CDR3 has 15 amino acids.

This clonotype has just a few counts. This chain connects TRBV10-3 to TRBJ2-7, with 9 bases identical to TRBD2. Germline V gene data show CDR1 as ENHRY and CDR2 as SYGVKD. The ends lost 10 bases at V and 2 bases at J; junction bases unmatched: 9. CDR3 length: 14 amino acids. The CDR3 is CATTLAGQTYEQYF. CDR3 nucleotide sequence: TGTGCCACCACTCTAGCGGGACAAACCTACGAGCAGTACTTC.

There are a few counts of this clonotype. The J gene is TRBJ2-1, the V gene TRBV6-1; TRBD2 aligns across 10 bases. Germline V CDR1 and CDR2: MNHNS, SASEGT. CDR3 size: 17 residues. V lost 5 bases to trimming and J lost 4 bases; unmatched junction nucleotides: 11. In DNA form, the CDR3 reads TGTGCCAGCAGTCGATCTAGCGGGAGCCCCGGTTACAATGAGCAGTTCTTC. Translating it yields CASSRSSGSPGYNEQFF.

This clonotype turned up a few times. CDR3 residues: CASSFGITDTQYF. CDR3 sequence (DNA): TGTGCCAGCAGCTTCGGGATTACAGATACGCAGTATTTT. This rearrangement joins TRBV7-3 to TRBJ2-3; a weak D match, TRBD2 (5 bases). V dropped 3 bases and J dropped 3 bases, with 7 bases sitting between them. The CDR3 is 13 amino acids. Germline V gene lookup returns CDR1 SGHTA and CDR2 FQGTGA.

This clonotype has a count of ten or more. J is TRBJ2-3 and V is TRBV20-1; D possibly corresponds to TRBD2 (6 bases). Trimming stripped 3 bases from V and 2 bases from J, with 18 bases between. Germline CDR1 reads DFQATT; CDR2 reads SNEGSKA (reference sequence). The CDR3 runs 16 residues. This CDR3 is CSASESGRGITDTQYF. The CDR3 coding sequence is TGCAGTGCTAGTGAGAGCGGGCGAGGAATCACAGATACGCAGTATTTT.

This chain connects TRBV20-1 to TRBJ2-3, with TRBD2 as a possible D gene (5 bases). Between the trimmed V and J ends, which lost 6 bases and 0 bases, there was a span of 19 bases. Germline CDR1 reads DFQATT; CDR2 reads SNEGSKA (reference sequence). The CDR3 has 16 amino acids. DNA for the CDR3: TGCAGTGCCAGACCCTTGAGGCGGGTTAGCACAGATACGCAGTATTTT. This translates into CSARPLRRVSTDTQYF.

A few counts support this clonotype. The chain is built from TRBV6-1 and TRBJ1-1, with a weak D call TRBD1 (5 bases). Germline assignment: CDR1 MNHNS and CDR2 SASEGT. Trimming cost V 1 base and J 1 base, with 10 bases left between them. CDR3 length: 15 amino acids. The CDR3: CASSEVDSRNTEAFF. The CDR3 DNA reads TGTGCCAGCAGTGAAGTTGACAGCCGGAACACTGAAGCTTTCTTT.

In its sample, this clonotype was seen many times. The chain carries TRBV7-8 and TRBJ2-5; D is possibly TRBD1 (5 bases). V was shortened by 0 bases and J by 2 bases, with 10 bases between the two germline ends. Germline CDR1 and CDR2: SGHVS and FQNEAQ. CDR3 length: 15 amino acids. The CDR3 nucleotides read TGTGCCAGCAGCTTAGCGCCAGGGTTACAAGAGACCCAGTACTTC. It translates to CASSLAPGLQETQYF.

This clonotype was seen ten or more times. This chain connects TRBV12-1 to TRBJ2-7. TRBV12-1 is a pseudogene segment. The CDR3 runs to 12 residues. As DNA, the CDR3 is TGTGCCAGCAGCTTTGGTTTGTACGAGCAGTACTTC. Translated: CASSFGLYEQYF.

V and J are TRBV4-1 and TRBJ1-1, with D uncertain. The germline V gene encodes CDR1 MGHRA and CDR2 YSYEKL. V was trimmed by 0 bases and J by 3 bases, leaving 8 bases between them. The CDR3 consists of 14 residues. For the CDR3, the DNA is TGCGCCAGCAGCCAAGATTCGAGGTACACTGAAGCTTTCTTT. It yields the protein CASSQDSRYTEAFF.

Only a few counts were recorded for this clonotype. The rearrangement links TRBV5-1 to TRBJ2-1; 8 bases map to TRBD1. Trimming at V came to 6 bases and at J to 2 bases, leaving 7 bases not matched to a gene. The CDR3 has 15 amino acids. The germline gives CDR1 SGHRS, CDR2 YFSETQ. The CDR3 DNA reads as TGCGCCAGCACACAAGGACAGGGCCCCTACAATGAGCAGTTCTTC. Amino acid sequence: CASTQGQGPYNEQFF.